The present T cell receptor beta chain was sequenced within a study of T cell repertoires in cytomegalovirus infection. Study outcomes and limitations: Individuals carrying CMV plus the relevant HLA were identified by cumulative frequency of public TCR beta families. HLA-C-restricted CMV clonotypes gave the most frequent clonotype in two of eight donors.

This clonotype was observed at least ten times. Its specificity is not known. CDR3 size: 17 residues. V dropped 4 bases and J dropped 5 bases, with 22 bases sitting between them. Germline loops: CDR1 SEHNR, CDR2 FQNEAQ (reference sequence). One entry per CDR3 protein, called by TCRdb with MiXCR from the reads. The table shows 680,000 or so distinct CDR3 sequences, with about 33% occurring only once. The receptor was isolated from a human donor in good health (CMV status not recorded). Some clones in this sample may be carry-over from other donors' samples. The rearrangement uses TRBV7-9 and TRBJ2-3, with a tentative D call TRBD2 (6 bases). The sample here was cultured PBMCs, taken from culture after CMV antigen stimulation. As DNA, the CDR3 is TGTGCCAGCAGCTCCCCAGCAGGACGGGAGAGTATAGATACGCAGTATTTT. It is translated as CASSSPAGRESIDTQYF.